Presented here are 31 T cell receptor beta chains from one specimen sequenced in a study of shared clonotypes between healthy human individuals. Naive-designated CD8 cells lacked CD45RO, were positively enriched for CCR7, and omitted terminally differentiated effector memory CD45RA+ cells. Assay used: immunoSEQ multiplex PCR; TCRdb lists only in-frame clones, some missing. The sample lists just over 2,000,000 clones; approximately 94% were seen once. Sequencing input: naive CD8+ T cells sorted from blood. The source is a man aged 18 to 29 in good health.

This chain links TRBV4-1 with TRBJ1-2; TRBD1 is a possible D gene (5 bases). The CDR3 loop spans 15 amino acids. The germline V and J ends were trimmed by 3 bases and 3 bases, with 14 bases remaining between them. Germline CDR1 MGHRA, CDR2 YSYEKL. In DNA, the CDR3 is TGCGCCAGCAGCCAGAACCCCCAGGGCTACTATGGCTACACCTTC. Residues: CASSQNPQGYYGYTF.

Comment on this clone: Other DNA sequences in this specimen translate into the identical CDR3. V usage is TRBV19 and J usage is TRBJ2-7; 10 bases map to TRBD1. Germline V gene sequence: CDR1 LNHDA, CDR2 SQIVND (reference sequence). This CDR3 is built from 14 residues. The junction had 4 bases not matched to a gene; V was cut back by 6 bases and J by 2 bases. The CDR3, as DNA: TGTGCCAGTAGCCCGACAGGGGGCCCCTACGAGCAGTACTTC. Translating it yields CASSPTGGPYEQYF.

To note about this clone: At one of its ends the junction is not consistent with the germline gene, which may arise from a read error. The V and J genes are TRBV7-7 and TRBJ2-5; possible D gene TRBD1, 6 bases. Per the germline V gene, CDR1 is SSHAT and CDR2 is FNYEAQ (reference sequence). This CDR3 region has 15 residues. DNA of the CDR3: TGTGCTAGCAGCTTAGTTTTTCGGACAGAAGAGACCCAGTACTTC. It translates to CASSLVFRTEETQYF.

The chain has TRBV11-2 and TRBJ2-2; 11 bases map to TRBD2. Germline V gene lookup returns CDR1 SGHAT and CDR2 FQNNGV. The CDR3 extends over 16 amino acids. The ends lost 2 bases at V and 10 bases at J; junction bases unmatched: 9. As DNA, the CDR3 is TGTGCCAGCAGCTTATGGATAGCGGGGGGGCATGAGGAGCTGTTTTTT. This codes for CASSLWIAGGHEELFF.

J is TRBJ1-1 and V is TRBV7-3; 11 bases fit TRBD1. The ends lost 3 bases at V and 5 bases at J; junction bases unmatched: 5. Germline V gene data show CDR1 as SGHTA and CDR2 as FQGTGA. This CDR3 spans 15 amino acids. CDR3 loop: CASSFGQGANTEAFF. The CDR3 nucleotides read TGTGCCAGCAGCTTTGGACAGGGGGCAAATACTGAAGCTTTCTTT.

About this clone: A junction boundary mismatches the germline segment, possibly from a read error. The rearrangement joins TRBV2 to TRBJ1-4; TRBD1 agrees at 8 bases. This CDR3 has 17 residues. Germline values: CDR1 SNHLY, CDR2 FYNNEI. The CDR3 DNA sequence: TGTGCCAGCGGTGAGGACAGGGAGGAGGCAACTAATGAAAAACTGTTTTTT. This sequence encodes CASGEDREEATNEKLFF. Supplemented by reference TRBV2 and TRBJ1-4, the full variable domain reads EPEVTQTPSHQVTQMGQEVILRCVPISNHLYFYWYRQILGQKVEFLVSFYNNEISEKSEIFDDQFSVERPDGSNFTLKIRSTKLEDSAMYFCASGEDREEATNEKLFFGSGTQLSVL.

The chain carries TRBV4-3 and TRBJ1-2; TRBD1 agrees at 8 bases. The CDR3 covers 17 residues. The trim removed 2 bases at V and 4 bases at J, leaving 12 bases unmatched. Germline V gene lookup returns CDR1 LGHNA and CDR2 YSLEER. CDR3: CASSQIRDDRGLYGYTF. CDR3 bases: TGCGCCAGCAGCCAAATACGGGATGACAGGGGACTCTATGGCTACACCTTC.

The rearrangement uses TRBV7-9 and TRBJ2-7, with 14 bases fitting TRBD2. The trim removed 4 bases at V and 2 bases at J, leaving 4 bases unmatched. The germline V gene has CDR1 SEHNR and CDR2 FQNEAQ (reference sequence). The CDR3 runs 16 residues. This CDR3 reads CASSSVGLAGAYEQYF. CDR3 in DNA: TGTGCCAGCAGCTCCGTGGGACTAGCGGGAGCCTACGAGCAGTACTTC.

The rearrangement uses TRBV11-2 and TRBJ2-7; 11 bases align to TRBD2. With 1 base clipped from V and 3 bases from J, the junction kept 5 bases outside the gene matches. The CDR3 covers 16 residues. CDR1 SGHAT and CDR2 FQNNGV come from the germline V gene. In DNA, the CDR3 is TGTGCCAGCAGCTTAGTTGCTAGCGGGGGGCTCTACGAGCAGTACTTC. Translated: CASSLVASGGLYEQYF.

The rearrangement links TRBV9 to TRBJ2-7; D is unresolved. V dropped 0 bases and J dropped 4 bases, with 11 bases sitting between them. Germline lookup yields CDR1 SGDLS and CDR2 YYNGEE. The CDR3 length is 14 residues. This chain's CDR3 is CASSVGSAKYEQYF. DNA of the CDR3: TGTGCCAGCAGCGTAGGGAGCGCGAAATACGAGCAGTACTTC. The full variable domain, in which reference TRBV9 and TRBJ2-7 provide the parts outside the CDR3, is DSGVTQTPKHLITATGQRVTLRCSPRSGDLSVYWYQQSLDQGLQFLIQYYNGEERAKGNILERFSAQQFPDLHSELNLSSLELGDSALYFCASSVGSAKYEQYFGPGTRLTVT.

The chain couples TRBV5-8 to TRBJ2-3, with 8 bases identical to TRBD1. Germline assignment: CDR1 SGHTS and CDR2 YDEGEE. The CDR3 runs 15 residues. With V trimmed by 4 bases and J by 2 bases, 6 bases remained unmatched. For the CDR3, the DNA is TGTGCCAGCAGCGCCTCCAGGGGGCCCACAGATACGCAGTATTTT. Encoded protein: CASSASRGPTDTQYF.

The V gene is TRBV7-9, the J gene TRBJ2-3; possible D gene TRBD1, 5 bases. In germline, CDR1 is SEHNR, CDR2 FQNEAQ (reference sequence). The CDR3 length is 12 residues. V lost 5 bases and J lost 9, with 12 bases in between. The CDR3 here is CASSHNQGTQYF. CDR3 DNA: TGTGCCAGCAGCCACAATCAGGGAACGCAGTATTTT. The whole variable domain, filled in from reference TRBV7-9 and TRBJ2-3, reads DTGVSQNPRHKITKRGQNVTFRCDPISEHNRLYWYRQTLGQGPEFLTYFQNEAQLEKSRLLSDRFSAERPKGSFSTLEIQRTEQGDSAMYLCASSHNQGTQYFGPGTRLTVL.

The chain uses TRBV9 and TRBJ2-2; D may be TRBD1 or TRBD2 (6 bases each). This CDR3 has 16 amino acids. The V gene's germline CDR1 is SGDLS and CDR2 YYNGEE. V was cut by 2 bases and J by 3 bases, with 14 bases left in between. CDR3 nucleotide sequence: TGTGCCAGCAGCGTGTCCGGGGGCATGTACACCGGGGAGCTGTTTTTT. It translates to CASSVSGGMYTGELFF. Combining the CDR3 with reference TRBV9 and TRBJ2-2 gives the whole variable domain DSGVTQTPKHLITATGQRVTLRCSPRSGDLSVYWYQQSLDQGLQFLIQYYNGEERAKGNILERFSAQQFPDLHSELNLSSLELGDSALYFCASSVSGGMYTGELFFGEGSRLTVL.

The rearrangement joins TRBV2 to TRBJ2-7, with D unresolved. V lost 3 bases to trimming and J lost 2 bases, with 14 bases between them. The CDR3 has 15 amino acids. Germline CDR1 is SNHLY and CDR2 is FYNNEI. The CDR3 protein is CASSDAARTTYEQYF. CDR3 in DNA: TGTGCCAGCAGTGACGCGGCTAGAACCACCTACGAGCAGTACTTC.

CDR3 sequence: CASSLETGERMEDYEQYF. DNA for the CDR3: TGTGCCAGCAGCTTAGAGACAGGGGAACGAATGGAAGACTACGAGCAGTACTTC. The chain links TRBV5-6 to TRBJ2-7, with 8 bases matching TRBD1. There are 18 residues in the CDR3. Trimming took 2 bases from V and 3 from J; bases not matched to a gene: 16. The germline gives CDR1 SGHDT, CDR2 YYEEEE.

This chain joins TRBV4-1 and TRBJ1-2, with 10 positions matching TRBD1. Germline CDR1 MGHRA, CDR2 YSYEKL. The CDR3 runs 17 residues. The J segment lost 4 bases and the V segment lost 0 bases, leaving 8 bases of the junction unmatched. CDR3 nucleotides: TGCGCCAGCAGCCAAGATAGAATGACAGGGGGCGGCTATGGCTACACCTTC. This codes for CASSQDRMTGGGYGYTF.

The rearrangement joins TRBV19 to TRBJ2-3; the match to TRBD1 covers 10 bases. V shed 3 bases and J 4 bases; nucleotides not matched to a gene: 7. This CDR3 has 16 amino acids. Germline assignment: CDR1 LNHDA and CDR2 SQIVND (reference sequence). The CDR3 DNA reads TGTGCCAGTAGTATTCCGGGACAGGGGTTCCCAGATACGCAGTATTTT. Its protein is CASSIPGQGFPDTQYF.

The chain combines TRBV6-6 with TRBJ1-4; 11 bases line up with TRBD1. CDR1 is MNHNY and CDR2 is SVGAGI in the germline V gene (reference sequence). The CDR3 extends over 15 amino acids. V dropped 6 bases and J dropped 7; count of bases not matched to a gene: 7. The CDR3 loop reads CASSLLGTGGEKLFF. For the CDR3, the DNA is TGTGCCAGCAGCCTACTCGGGACAGGGGGTGAAAAACTGTTTTTT.

J is TRBJ2-5 and V is TRBV4-2; D perhaps matches TRBD2 (6 bases). Germline lookup yields CDR1 LGHNA and CDR2 YNFKEQ. The CDR3 has 15 amino acids. Deletions cut 3 bases from V and 5 bases from J, with 16 bases between. CDR3 sequence reads: CASSQSGWGVETQYF. Here the CDR3 DNA reads TGTGCCAGCAGCCAGTCAGGTTGGGGGGTTGAGACCCAGTACTTC.

This clone was detected only once. V is TRBV9 and J is TRBJ2-5; D might be TRBD1 or TRBD2, each matching 5 bases. The V gene's germline CDR1 is SGDLS and CDR2 YYNGEE. The V end was cut by 3 bases, the J end by 5 bases, with 14 bases between. The CDR3 is made up of 14 amino acids. CDR3 nucleotide sequence: TGTGCCAGCAGCGCTCTGGGGGTAGGGGAGACCCAGTACTTC. Translated: CASSALGVGETQYF. The complete variable domain, with remaining parts taken from reference TRBV9 and TRBJ2-5, reads DSGVTQTPKHLITATGQRVTLRCSPRSGDLSVYWYQQSLDQGLQFLIQYYNGEERAKGNILERFSAQQFPDLHSELNLSSLELGDSALYFCASSALGVGETQYFGPGTRLLVL.

This sequence joins TRBV6-5 and TRBJ1-1; no reliable D call. Trimming took 2 bases from V and 4 from J, leaving 8 bases between them. This CDR3 contains 13 residues. CDR1 and CDR2 from the germline V gene are MNHEY and SVGAGI. This CDR3 is CASSYAAVTEAFF. The CDR3 DNA sequence: TGTGCCAGCAGTTACGCGGCAGTCACTGAAGCTTTCTTT.

This chain connects TRBV13 to TRBJ2-3; TRBD2 might be the D (5 bases). Germline CDR1 and CDR2: PRHDT and FYEKMQ (reference sequence). The V and J ends lost 3 bases and 6 bases respectively, with 10 bases between them. This CDR3 has 13 amino acids. CDR3 sequence: CASSFRGEDTQYF. The CDR3 region has the DNA TGTGCCAGCAGCTTTCGTGGGGAGGATACGCAGTATTTT. The full variable domain, its missing parts supplied by reference TRBV13 and TRBJ2-3, is AAGVIQSPRHLIKEKRETATLKCYPIPRHDTVYWYQQGPGQDPQFLISFYEKMQSDKGSIPDRFSAQQFSDYHSELNMSSLELGDSALYFCASSFRGEDTQYFGPGTRLTVL.

CDR3 residues: CASSLAQSGGYNEQFF. CDR3 DNA: TGTGCCAGCAGCTTAGCGCAGTCAGGGGGATACAATGAGCAGTTCTTC. V and J are TRBV7-9 and TRBJ2-1, with 7 bases fitting TRBD1. This CDR3 comprises 16 residues. CDR1 and CDR2 (germline): SEHNR, FQNEAQ (reference sequence). J was trimmed by 4 bases and V by 0 bases; bases with no gene match: 6.

This sequence joins TRBV7-3 and TRBJ1-2; no reliable D call. The length of the CDR3 is 14 residues. Per the germline V gene, CDR1 is SGHTA and CDR2 is FQGTGA. Trimming pared 3 bases from V and 2 bases from J, leaving 10 bases between. CDR3 DNA: TGTGCCAGCAGCTTCTCGGGAGGGAACTATGGCTACACCTTC. It encodes CASSFSGGNYGYTF.

The CDR3 sequence is CASSEHPTGNEQYF. The CDR3 nucleotides are TGTGCCAGCAGCGAGCACCCGACAGGGAATGAGCAGTACTTC. The V and J genes are TRBV9 and TRBJ2-7, with TRBD1 matching over 7 bases. The V and J ends lost 3 bases and 7 bases, in that order; junction bases with no gene match: 10. The CDR3 spans 14 residues. Germline-derived CDR1 and CDR2 are SGDLS and YYNGEE.

The chain is built from TRBV4-3 and TRBJ2-1; possibly TRBD2 for D (6 bases). The V gene's germline CDR1 is LGHNA and CDR2 YSLEER. Trimming removed 0 bases at V and 16 bases at J, with 19 bases between. CDR3 size: 14 residues. The CDR3 DNA follows: TGCGCCAGCAGCCAAGATGGGCTAGCGTTAACGAAATTCTTC. This codes for CASSQDGLALTKFF.

The J gene is TRBJ2-2, the V gene TRBV9; D perhaps matches TRBD1 (5 bases). The germline V gene encodes CDR1 SGDLS and CDR2 YYNGEE. This CDR3 has 17 amino acids. Trimming cost V 0 bases and J 4 bases, with 16 bases left between them. The CDR3 sequence is CASSVARKGSPTGELFF. The CDR3 DNA reads as TGTGCCAGCAGCGTAGCTAGGAAGGGGTCCCCCACCGGGGAGCTGTTTTTT.

The chain employs TRBV29-1 and TRBJ2-2; D perhaps matches TRBD1 (6 bases). Per germline, CDR1 SQVTM and CDR2 ANQGSEA. Trimming stripped 5 bases from V and 1 base from J, with 11 bases between. The CDR3 spans 14 residues. The CDR3 nucleotides are TGCAGCGTTCTAACAGGGATGAACACCGGGGAGCTGTTTTTT. As protein: CSVLTGMNTGELFF.

This chain connects TRBV6-5 to TRBJ2-7; the D gene is possibly TRBD1 (6 bases). The germline CDR1 and CDR2 sequences are MNHEY and SVGAGI. V was cut by 2 bases and J by 6 bases, with 17 bases left in between. This CDR3 region has 15 residues. The CDR3 protein is CASSYRQAVPAEQYF. CDR3 nucleotide sequence: TGTGCCAGCAGTTACCGACAGGCAGTTCCCGCCGAGCAGTACTTC.

The V gene is TRBV10-3, the J gene TRBJ2-3, with 7 bases that match TRBD2. Germline lookup yields CDR1 ENHRY and CDR2 SYGVKD. After removal of 3 bases from V and 7 bases from J, the junction contained 7 bases not matched to a gene. The CDR3 covers 14 residues. The CDR3 spells CAISDEPGLNTQYF. The CDR3 DNA follows: TGTGCCATCAGTGACGAGCCGGGACTAAATACGCAGTATTTT.

This chain connects TRBV19 to TRBJ2-1; 13 nucleotides match TRBD2. The V gene end was trimmed by 5 bases and the J gene end by 2 bases; junction bases not matched to a gene: 3. The CDR3 sequence is 16 residues long. CDR1 is LNHDA, CDR2 SQIVND, per germline (reference sequence). CDR3 loop: CASSGGLAGPYNEQFF. In DNA form, the CDR3 reads TGTGCCAGTAGTGGGGGACTAGCGGGACCCTACAATGAGCAGTTCTTC.